This T cell receptor (beta chain) is drawn from a study of cytomegalovirus exposure and HLA in healthy donors. General study findings and limits: A later analysis appeared to link common viral pathogens to several of the most significant clusters.

PCR amplification relied on 60 Vbeta primers (plus 13 Jbeta primers). The table came from immunoSEQ multiplex PCR; TCRdb's copy has only in-frame clones and leaves some out. The sample includes about 120,000 clones, 70% to 80% seen only once; the top ten take about 12%. Regarding this clone: Its antigen is still unknown.

CDR3 length: 14 amino acids. Trimming at V came to 7 bases and at J to 3 bases, leaving 5 bases not matched to a gene. The V gene's germline CDR1 is MNHNS and CDR2 SASEGT. This clonotype originated in a middle-aged woman in good health and CMV-seropositive. The chain carries TRBV6-1 and TRBJ1-4; 7 nucleotides agree with TRBD1. Sequenced: PBMCs. CDR3 protein: CASKPGQSNEKLFF. In DNA form, the CDR3 reads TGTGCCAGCAAACCGGGACAGTCTAATGAAAAACTGTTTTTT.